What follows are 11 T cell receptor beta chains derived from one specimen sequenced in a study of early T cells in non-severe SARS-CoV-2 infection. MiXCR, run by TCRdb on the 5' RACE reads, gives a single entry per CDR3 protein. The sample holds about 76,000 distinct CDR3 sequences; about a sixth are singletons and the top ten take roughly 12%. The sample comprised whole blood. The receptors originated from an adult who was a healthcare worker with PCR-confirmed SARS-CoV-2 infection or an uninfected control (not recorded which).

The CDR3 here is CASSLRDQLDTQYF. The CDR3 DNA is TGTGCCAGCAGCTTACGGGACCAACTGGATACGCAGTATTTT. The chain recombines TRBV7-2 with TRBJ2-3, with D possibly called TRBD1 or TRBD2 (5 bases each). The CDR3 runs to 14 residues. Trimming stripped 2 bases from V and 6 bases from J, with 12 bases between. Germline-derived CDR1 and CDR2 are SGHTA and FQGNSA.

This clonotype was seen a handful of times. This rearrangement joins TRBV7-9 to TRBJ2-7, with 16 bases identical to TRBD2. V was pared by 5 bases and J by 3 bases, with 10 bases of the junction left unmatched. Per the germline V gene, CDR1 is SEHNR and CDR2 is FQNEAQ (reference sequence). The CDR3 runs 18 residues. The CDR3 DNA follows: TGTGCCAGCAGCCCGGGACTAGCGGGAGGGCCTTTTTACTACGAGCAGTACTTC. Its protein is CASSPGLAGGPFYYEQYF. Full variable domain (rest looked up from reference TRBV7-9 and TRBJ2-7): DTGVSQNPRHKITKRGQNVTFRCDPISEHNRLYWYRQTLGQGPEFLTYFQNEAQLEKSRLLSDRFSAERPKGSFSTLEIQRTEQGDSAMYLCASSPGLAGGPFYYEQYFGPGTRLTVT.

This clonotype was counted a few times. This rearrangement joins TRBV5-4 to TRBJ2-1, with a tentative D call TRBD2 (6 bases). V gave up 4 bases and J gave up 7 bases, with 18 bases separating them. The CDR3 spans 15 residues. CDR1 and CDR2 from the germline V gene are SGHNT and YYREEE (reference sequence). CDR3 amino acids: CASSPRGSLRNEQFF. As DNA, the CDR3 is TGTGCCAGCAGCCCCCGGGGGAGCCTTAGGAATGAGCAGTTCTTC.

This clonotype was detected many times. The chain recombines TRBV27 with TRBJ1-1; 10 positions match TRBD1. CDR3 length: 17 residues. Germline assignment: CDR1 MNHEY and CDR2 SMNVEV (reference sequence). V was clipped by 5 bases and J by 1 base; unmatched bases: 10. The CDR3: CASSLYRDRGRNTEAFF. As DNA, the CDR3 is TGTGCCAGCAGTCTTTACCGGGACAGGGGAAGGAACACTGAAGCTTTCTTT.

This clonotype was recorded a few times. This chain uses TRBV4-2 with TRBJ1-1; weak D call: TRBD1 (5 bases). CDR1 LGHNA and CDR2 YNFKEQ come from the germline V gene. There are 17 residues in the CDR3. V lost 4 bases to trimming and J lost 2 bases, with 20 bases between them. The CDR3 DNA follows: TGTGCCAGCAGCCGGGTGGGCAGGGCTGGAGGAAACACTGAAGCTTTCTTT. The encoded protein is CASSRVGRAGGNTEAFF.

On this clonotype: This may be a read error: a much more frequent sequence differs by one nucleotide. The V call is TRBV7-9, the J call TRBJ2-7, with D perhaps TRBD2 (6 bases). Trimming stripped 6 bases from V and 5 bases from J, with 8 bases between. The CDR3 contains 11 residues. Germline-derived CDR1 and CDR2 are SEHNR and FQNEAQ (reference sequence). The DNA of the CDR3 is TGTGCCAGCAGGCGGGGTAACGAGCAGTACTTC. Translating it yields CASRRGNEQYF.

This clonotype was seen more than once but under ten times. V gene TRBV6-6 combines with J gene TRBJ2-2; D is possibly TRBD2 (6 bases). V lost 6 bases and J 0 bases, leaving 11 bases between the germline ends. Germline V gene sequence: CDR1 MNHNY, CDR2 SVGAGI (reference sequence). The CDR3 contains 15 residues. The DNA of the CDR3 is TGTGCCAGCAGATTCGGGGGAACGAACACCGGGGAGCTGTTTTTT. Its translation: CASRFGGTNTGELFF.

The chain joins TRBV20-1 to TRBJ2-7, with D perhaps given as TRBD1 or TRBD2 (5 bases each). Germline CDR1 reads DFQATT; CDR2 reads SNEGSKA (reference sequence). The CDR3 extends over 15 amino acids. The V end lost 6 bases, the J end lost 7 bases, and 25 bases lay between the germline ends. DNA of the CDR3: TGCAGTGCCTGGGACCGAGCCGACAACGGTGGGGAGCAGTACTTC. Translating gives CSAWDRADNGGEQYF.

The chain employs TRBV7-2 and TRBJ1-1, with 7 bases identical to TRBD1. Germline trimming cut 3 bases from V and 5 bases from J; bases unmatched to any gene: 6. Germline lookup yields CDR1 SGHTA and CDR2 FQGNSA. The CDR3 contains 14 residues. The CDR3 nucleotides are TGTGCCAGCAGCTTGGGACCCAGGGGGACTGAAGCTTTCTTT. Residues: CASSLGPRGTEAFF. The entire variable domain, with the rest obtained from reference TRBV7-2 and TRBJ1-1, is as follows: GAGVSQSPSNKVTEKGKDVELRCDPISGHTALYWYRQSLGQGLEFLIYFQGNSAPDKSGLPSDRFSAERTGGSVSTLTIQRTQQEDSAVYLCASSLGPRGTEAFFGQGTRLTVV.

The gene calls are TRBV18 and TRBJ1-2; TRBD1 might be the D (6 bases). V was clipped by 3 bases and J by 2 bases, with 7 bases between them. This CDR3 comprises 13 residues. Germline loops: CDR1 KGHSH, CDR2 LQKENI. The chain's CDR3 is CASSPGHNYGYTF. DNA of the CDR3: TGTGCCAGCTCACCGGGACACAACTATGGCTACACCTTC. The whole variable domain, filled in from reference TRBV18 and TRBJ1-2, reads NAGVMQNPRHLVRRRGQEARLRCSPMKGHSHVYWYRQLPEEGLKFMVYLQKENIIDESGMPKERFSAEFPKEGPSILRIQQVVRGDSAAYFCASSPGHNYGYTFGSGTRLTVV.

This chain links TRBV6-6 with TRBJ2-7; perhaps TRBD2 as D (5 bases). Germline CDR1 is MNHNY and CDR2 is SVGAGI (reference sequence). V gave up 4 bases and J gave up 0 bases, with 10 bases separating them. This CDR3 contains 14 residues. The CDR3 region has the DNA TGTGCCAGCAGTTCCGGACTGAACTCCTACGAGCAGTACTTC. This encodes CASSSGLNSYEQYF.